This T cell receptor beta chain was sequenced for a study of blood T cell repertoires in COVID-19. The CDR3 sequence is 11 residues long. Germline V gene lookup returns CDR1 DFQATT and CDR2 SNEGSKA (reference sequence). The germline V and J ends were trimmed by 1 base and 8 bases, with 6 bases remaining between them. Authors' analysis steps: By means of reference gene primer amplification, nucleated cell counts were estimated. Assay used: immunoSEQ multiplex PCR; TCRdb lists only in-frame clones, some missing. V and J calls and clone size are copied from that table; D and trimming were computed from the DNA. Of some 250,000 clones listed, 88% are singletons.

The sample consisted of peripheral blood. J is TRBJ2-1 and V is TRBV20-1; TRBD2 is a possible D gene (6 bases). The TCR sequence derives from a woman aged 40 to 49 who had recovered from COVID-19. As DNA, the CDR3 is TGCAGTGCTAGAGGGGACTATGAGCAGTTCTTC. Translated: CSARGDYEQFF.